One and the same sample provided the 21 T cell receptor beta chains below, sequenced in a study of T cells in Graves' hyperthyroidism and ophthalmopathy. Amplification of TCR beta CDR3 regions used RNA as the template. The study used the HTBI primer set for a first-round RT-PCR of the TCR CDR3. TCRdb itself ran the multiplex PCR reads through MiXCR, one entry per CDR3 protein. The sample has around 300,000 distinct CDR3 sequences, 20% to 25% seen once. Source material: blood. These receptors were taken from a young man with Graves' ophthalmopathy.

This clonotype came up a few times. The CDR3 DNA follows: TGTGCCAGCAGTACCCCCGGACTAGCGGGAGCCTACGAGCAGTACTTC. As protein: CASSTPGLAGAYEQYF. The rearrangement links TRBV27 to TRBJ2-7; 13 positions match TRBD2. The V segment lost 5 bases and the J segment 2 bases; nucleotides outside the gene matches: 6. Germline loops: CDR1 MNHEY, CDR2 SMNVEV (reference sequence). This CDR3 region has 16 residues.

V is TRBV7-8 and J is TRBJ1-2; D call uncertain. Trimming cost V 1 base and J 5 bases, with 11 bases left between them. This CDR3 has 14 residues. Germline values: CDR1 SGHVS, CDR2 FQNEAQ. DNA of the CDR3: TGTGCCAGCAGCTTAGGGGCAGATCGGTATGGCTACACCTTC. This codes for CASSLGADRYGYTF.

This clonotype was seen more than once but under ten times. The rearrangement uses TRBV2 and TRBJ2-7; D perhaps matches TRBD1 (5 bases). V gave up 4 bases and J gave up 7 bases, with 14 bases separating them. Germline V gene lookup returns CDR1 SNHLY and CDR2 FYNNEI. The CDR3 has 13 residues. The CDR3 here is CASSAVRDGEQYF. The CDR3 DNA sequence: TGTGCCAGCAGTGCCGTCAGGGATGGGGAGCAGTACTTC.

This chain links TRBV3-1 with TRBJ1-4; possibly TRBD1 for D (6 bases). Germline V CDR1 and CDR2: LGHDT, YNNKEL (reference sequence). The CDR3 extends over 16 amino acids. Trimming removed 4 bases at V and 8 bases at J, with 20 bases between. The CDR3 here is CASSLLRGATGEKLFF. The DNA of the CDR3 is TGTGCCAGCAGCCTACTAAGGGGGGCGACTGGCGAAAAACTGTTTTTT.

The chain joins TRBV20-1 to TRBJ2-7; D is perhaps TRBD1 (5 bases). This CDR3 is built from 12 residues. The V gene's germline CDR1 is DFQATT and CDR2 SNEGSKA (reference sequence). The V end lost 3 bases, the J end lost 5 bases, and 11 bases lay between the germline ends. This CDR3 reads CSARDITHEQYF. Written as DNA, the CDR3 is TGCAGTGCTAGGGACATAACCCACGAGCAGTACTTC.

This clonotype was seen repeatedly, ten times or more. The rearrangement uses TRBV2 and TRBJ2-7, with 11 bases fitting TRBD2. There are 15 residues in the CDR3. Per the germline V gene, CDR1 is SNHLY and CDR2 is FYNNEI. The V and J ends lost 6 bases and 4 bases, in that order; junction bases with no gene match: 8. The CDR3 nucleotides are TGTGCCAGCAGGGCCGGGACTAGCGGACTGTACGAGCAGTACTTC. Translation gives CASRAGTSGLYEQYF.

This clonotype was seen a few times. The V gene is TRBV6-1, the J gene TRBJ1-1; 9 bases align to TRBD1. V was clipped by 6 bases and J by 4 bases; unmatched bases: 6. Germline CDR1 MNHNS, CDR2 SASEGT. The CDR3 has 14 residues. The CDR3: CASSQDRGGTEAFF. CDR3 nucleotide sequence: TGTGCCAGCAGCCAGGACAGGGGAGGCACTGAAGCTTTCTTT.

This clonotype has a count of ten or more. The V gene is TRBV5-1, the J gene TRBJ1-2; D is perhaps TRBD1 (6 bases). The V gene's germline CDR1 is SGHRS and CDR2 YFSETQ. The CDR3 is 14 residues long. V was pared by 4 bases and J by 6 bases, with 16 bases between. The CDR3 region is CASSRAGARNGYTF. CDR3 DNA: TGCGCCAGCAGCCGTGCAGGGGCGCGGAATGGCTACACCTTC. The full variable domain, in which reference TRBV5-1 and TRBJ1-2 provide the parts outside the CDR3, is KAGVTQTPRYLIKTRGQQVTLSCSPISGHRSVSWYQQTPGQGLQFLFEYFSETQRNKGNFPGRFSGRQFSNSRSEMNVSTLELGDSALYLCASSRAGARNGYTFGSGTRLTVV.

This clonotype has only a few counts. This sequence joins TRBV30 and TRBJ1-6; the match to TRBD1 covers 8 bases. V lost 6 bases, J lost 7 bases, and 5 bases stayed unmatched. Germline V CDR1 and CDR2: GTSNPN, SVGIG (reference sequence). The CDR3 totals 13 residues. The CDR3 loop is CACDRGRNSPLHF. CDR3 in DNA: TGTGCCTGCGACAGGGGACGAAATTCACCCCTCCACTTT.

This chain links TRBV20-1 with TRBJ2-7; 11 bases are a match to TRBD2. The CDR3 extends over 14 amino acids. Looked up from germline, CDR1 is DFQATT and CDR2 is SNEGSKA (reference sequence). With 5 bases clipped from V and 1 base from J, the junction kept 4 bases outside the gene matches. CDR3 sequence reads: CSAQTSGISYEQYF. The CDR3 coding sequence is TGCAGTGCTCAGACTAGCGGGATTTCCTACGAGCAGTACTTC.

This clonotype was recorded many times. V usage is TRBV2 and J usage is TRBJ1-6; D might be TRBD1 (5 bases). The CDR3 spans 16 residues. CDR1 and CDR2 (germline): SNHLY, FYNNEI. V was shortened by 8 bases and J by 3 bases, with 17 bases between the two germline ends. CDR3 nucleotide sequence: TGTGCCAGCGGGGCTCGGGGCTCCGGCTATAATTCACCCCTCCACTTT. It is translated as CASGARGSGYNSPLHF.

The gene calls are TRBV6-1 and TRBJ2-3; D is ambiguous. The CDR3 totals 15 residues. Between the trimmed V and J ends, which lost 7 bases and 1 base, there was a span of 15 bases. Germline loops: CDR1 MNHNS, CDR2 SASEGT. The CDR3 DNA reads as TGTGCCAGCAACTCCTTAGGACGGCGCACAGATACGCAGTATTTT. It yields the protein CASNSLGRRTDTQYF.

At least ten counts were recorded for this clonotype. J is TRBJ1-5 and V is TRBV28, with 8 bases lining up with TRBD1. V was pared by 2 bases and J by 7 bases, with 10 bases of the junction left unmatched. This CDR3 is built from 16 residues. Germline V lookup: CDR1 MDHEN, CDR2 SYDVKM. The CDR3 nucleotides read TGTGCCAGCAGTTTAAGGGACAGGCCCAGATCGCAGCCCCAGCATTTT. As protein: CASSLRDRPRSQPQHF.

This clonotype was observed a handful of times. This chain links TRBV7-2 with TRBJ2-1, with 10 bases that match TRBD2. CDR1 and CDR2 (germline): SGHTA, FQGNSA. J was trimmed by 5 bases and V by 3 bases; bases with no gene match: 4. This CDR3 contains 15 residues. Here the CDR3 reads CASSFRTSGNNEQFF. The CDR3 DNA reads TGTGCCAGCAGCTTTAGGACTAGCGGCAACAATGAGCAGTTCTTC.

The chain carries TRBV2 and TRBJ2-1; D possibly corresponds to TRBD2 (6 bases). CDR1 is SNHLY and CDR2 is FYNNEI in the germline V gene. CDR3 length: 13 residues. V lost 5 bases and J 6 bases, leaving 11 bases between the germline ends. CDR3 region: CASSFRTTNEQFF. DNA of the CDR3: TGTGCCAGCAGTTTCAGGACTACCAATGAGCAGTTCTTC. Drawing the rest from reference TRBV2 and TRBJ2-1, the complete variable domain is EPEVTQTPSHQVTQMGQEVILRCVPISNHLYFYWYRQILGQKVEFLVSFYNNEISEKSEIFDDQFSVERPDGSNFTLKIRSTKLEDSAMYFCASSFRTTNEQFFGPGTRLTVL.

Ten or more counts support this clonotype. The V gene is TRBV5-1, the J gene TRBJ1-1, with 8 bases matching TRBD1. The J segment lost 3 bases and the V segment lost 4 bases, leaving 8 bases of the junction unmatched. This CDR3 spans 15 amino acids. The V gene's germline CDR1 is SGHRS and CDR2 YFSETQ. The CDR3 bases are TGCGCCAGCAGCCCCAGGATGACAGGGGACACTGAAGCTTTCTTT. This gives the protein CASSPRMTGDTEAFF.

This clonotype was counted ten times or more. The CDR3 DNA reads as TGCAGCGCGCGTCCAGGGGGGGACACTGAAGCTTTCTTT. Its protein product is CSARPGGDTEAFF. The chain joins TRBV29-1 to TRBJ1-1; 7 positions match TRBD1. J lost 3 bases, V lost 7 bases, and 8 bases had no gene match. CDR1 and CDR2 from the germline V gene are SQVTM and ANQGSEA. The CDR3 runs to 13 residues.

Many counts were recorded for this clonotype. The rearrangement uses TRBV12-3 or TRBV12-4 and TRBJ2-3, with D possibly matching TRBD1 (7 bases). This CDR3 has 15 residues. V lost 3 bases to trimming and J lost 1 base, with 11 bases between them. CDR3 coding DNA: TGTGCCAGCAGTTTGCGGGACAGTCGCACAGATACGCAGTATTTT. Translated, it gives CASSLRDSRTDTQYF.

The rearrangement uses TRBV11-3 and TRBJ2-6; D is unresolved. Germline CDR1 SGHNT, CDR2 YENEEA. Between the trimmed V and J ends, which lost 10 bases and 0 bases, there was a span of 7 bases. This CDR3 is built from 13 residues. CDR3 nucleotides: TGTGCCACAGAACTCTCTGGGGCCAACGTCCTGACTTTC. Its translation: CATELSGANVLTF.

CDR3 nucleotides: TGTGCCAGTAGTATAGGAGAGGGGCTCGGCAATCAGCCCCAGCATTTT. It is translated as CASSIGEGLGNQPQHF. This chain connects TRBV19 to TRBJ1-5; possibly TRBD1 for D (5 bases). V lost 1 base and J lost 2, with 12 bases in between. The CDR3 length is 16 residues. From germline, CDR1 is LNHDA and CDR2 SQIVND (reference sequence).

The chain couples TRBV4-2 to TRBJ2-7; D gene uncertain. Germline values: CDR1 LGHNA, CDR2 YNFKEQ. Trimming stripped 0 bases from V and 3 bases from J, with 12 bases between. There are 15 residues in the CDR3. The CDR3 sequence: CASSQELRTDYEQYF. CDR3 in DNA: TGTGCCAGCAGCCAAGAATTAAGAACGGACTACGAGCAGTACTTC.